These T cell receptor beta chains were read from a single sample in a study of blood T cell repertoires in COVID-19. Produced via immunoSEQ multiplex PCR; TCRdb's table is partial and in-frame only. The profile shows some 170,000 clones, about 80% of them singletons. Material: peripheral blood. Source of these receptors: a woman aged 50 to 60 with active or convalescent COVID-19. Both conserved end residues are part of each CDR3. The order of the fields is clone size, D gene, V gene, J gene, CDR3 DNA, CDR3 protein. A D gene is named only where the DNA matches it firmly. Expanded clones are given a class, and other clones once, few, many or no size at all.

abundance: -; d_gene: -; v_gene: TRBV7-2; j_gene: TRBJ2-7; CDR3nt: TGTGCCAGCTCATACAACTACGAGCAGTACTTC; CDR3aa: CASSYNYEQYF
abundance: few; d_gene: TRBD1; v_gene: TRBV7-9; j_gene: TRBJ1-4; CDR3nt: TGTGCCAGCAGCCCCGGACAGGGGGCAACTAATGAAAAACTGTTTTTT; CDR3aa: CASSPGQGATNEKLFF
abundance: few; d_gene: TRBD1; v_gene: TRBV7-6; j_gene: TRBJ2-2; CDR3nt: TGTGCCAGCAGCAAACACCGGGACAGGGGAACCGGGGAGCTGTTTTTT; CDR3aa: CASSKHRDRGTGELFF
abundance: -; d_gene: TRBD1; v_gene: TRBV29-1; j_gene: TRBJ2-7; CDR3nt: TGCAGCGTTGGGTTGGGACAGGTGGGCGAGCAGTACTTC; CDR3aa: CSVGLGQVGEQYF
abundance: -; d_gene: TRBD2; v_gene: TRBV5-6; j_gene: TRBJ2-7; CDR3nt: TGTGCCAGCAGCTTGGAACTGATAGCGGGAGGCCCCTACGAGCAGTACTTC; CDR3aa: CASSLELIAGGPYEQYF
abundance: once; d_gene: -; v_gene: TRBV29-1; j_gene: TRBJ2-1; CDR3nt: TGCAGCGTTGCGGTGAGATCGTATAACAATGAGCAGTTCTTC; CDR3aa: CSVAVRSYNNEQFF
abundance: -; d_gene: -; v_gene: TRBV19; j_gene: TRBJ2-3; CDR3nt: TGTGCCAGTAGTAACGGGGGGCCTAGCACAGATACGCAGTATTTT; CDR3aa: CASSNGGPSTDTQYF
abundance: once; d_gene: -; v_gene: TRBV18; j_gene: TRBJ1-2; CDR3nt: TGTGCCAGCTCAAATCCGGGGGTCGACGGCTACACCTTC; CDR3aa: CASSNPGVDGYTF
abundance: -; d_gene: -; v_gene: TRBV27; j_gene: TRBJ1-1; CDR3nt: TGTGCCAGCAGTTCACCCAACTTGGGGCGAGCTTTCTTT; CDR3aa: CASSSPNLGRAFF
abundance: -; d_gene: -; v_gene: TRBV7-7; j_gene: TRBJ2-5; CDR3nt: TGTGCTAGCACCCCCGGTCCCCGCGGGACCCAGTACTTC; CDR3aa: CASTPGPRGTQYF
abundance: once; d_gene: -; v_gene: TRBV20-1; j_gene: TRBJ1-5; CDR3nt: TGCAGTGCTAGTCAGGGAGGGGGTATTATGCAGCCCCAGCATTTT; CDR3aa: CSASQGGGIMQPQHF
abundance: -; d_gene: TRBD1; v_gene: TRBV28; j_gene: TRBJ2-4; CDR3nt: TGTGCCAGCAGTTCCCCAGGGGGTCAGTACTTC; CDR3aa: CASSSPGGQYF
abundance: -; d_gene: -; v_gene: TRBV14; j_gene: TRBJ1-1; CDR3nt: TGTGCCAGCAGCCCTCCGGGACACCAGAACACTGAAGCTTTCTTT; CDR3aa: CASSPPGHQNTEAFF